Each of the 2 T cell receptor beta chains below was sequenced from the same sample in a study of identical twins. TCRdb itself ran the 5' RACE reads through MiXCR, one entry per CDR3 protein. The table has 600,000 to 700,000 distinct CDR3 sequences, less than 25% seen once. This same sample was also part of a study on T cells expressing NK-cell markers.

Material: PBMCs. These receptors all stem from a woman between 18 and 29 years old in good health.

This clonotype was detected only a few times. The chain combines TRBV9 with TRBJ1-2; D is unclear. The V end was cut by 0 bases, the J end by 7 bases, with 7 bases between. The CDR3 is 12 residues long. Germline lookup yields CDR1 SGDLS and CDR2 YYNGEE. The DNA of the CDR3 is TGTGCCAGCAGCGTAGAGGGAGCTGGCTACACCTTC. It specifies CASSVEGAGYTF.

This clonotype was recorded a few times. V and J are TRBV7-8 and TRBJ2-7; 10 bases map to TRBD1. Germline loops: CDR1 SGHVS, CDR2 FQNEAQ. The CDR3 is made up of 14 amino acids. Trimming cost V 5 bases and J 5 bases; bases outside gene matches: 6. The CDR3 sequence is CASSRGQGSDEQYF. The CDR3 region has the DNA TGTGCCAGCAGCCGGGGACAGGGGTCCGACGAGCAGTACTTC. The full variable domain, in which reference TRBV7-8 and TRBJ2-7 provide the parts outside the CDR3, is GAGVSQSPRYKVAKRGQDVALRCDPISGHVSLFWYQQALGQGPEFLTYFQNEAQLDKSGLPSDRFFAERPEGSVSTLKIQRTQQEDSAVYLCASSRGQGSDEQYFGPGTRLTVT.